Shown below are 32 T cell receptor beta chains from a single sample sequenced in a study of T cells in localized non-small cell lung cancer. The table came from immunoSEQ multiplex PCR; TCRdb's copy has only in-frame clones and leaves some out. This repertoire shows about 46,000 clones, 81% found once; its top ten account for over 15%. This sample comprised peripheral blood mononuclear cells, obtained before any cancer treatment. The source is a man aged 40-75 years with stage III lung adenocarcinoma.

The chain uses TRBV18 and TRBJ2-5, with TRBD1 as a possible D gene (5 bases). The CDR3 spans 14 residues. With 5 bases removed from V and 2 bases from J, the gap between germline ends came to 12 bases. Germline assignment: CDR1 KGHSH and CDR2 LQKENI. In DNA form, the CDR3 reads TGTGCCAGCTCAAGAACCAGGGAACAAGAGACCCAGTACTTC. It encodes CASSRTREQETQYF.

This clone was seen only once. The chain is built from TRBV5-8 and TRBJ2-1, with TRBD1 identical over 7 bases. J gave up 7 bases and V 0 bases, and 10 bases lay outside the gene matches. The CDR3 is made up of 16 amino acids. CDR1 and CDR2 from the germline V gene are SGHTS and YDEGEE. The CDR3 loop reads CASSLDTGAVRNEQFF. The CDR3 DNA is TGTGCCAGCAGCTTGGACACAGGGGCCGTCCGGAATGAGCAGTTCTTC.

CDR3 sequence reads: CASSEASLTGGGGYTF. The CDR3 DNA follows: TGTGCCAGCAGTGAAGCGAGCCTGACAGGGGGCGGTGGCTACACCTTC. The rearrangement joins TRBV2 to TRBJ1-2; 10 bases fit TRBD1. This CDR3 comprises 16 residues. From germline, CDR1 is SNHLY and CDR2 FYNNEI. V was pared by 0 bases and J by 7 bases, with 8 bases of the junction left unmatched.

The rearrangement uses TRBV5-1 and TRBJ2-3; D gene ambiguous. V gave up 5 bases and J gave up 2 bases, with 9 bases separating them. Germline V gene data show CDR1 as SGHRS and CDR2 as YFSETQ. CDR3 length equals 13 residues. CDR3 coding DNA: TGCGCCAGCAGTTCGACTTACACAGATACGCAGTATTTT. Translated: CASSSTYTDTQYF. The entire variable domain, with the rest obtained from reference TRBV5-1 and TRBJ2-3, is as follows: KAGVTQTPRYLIKTRGQQVTLSCSPISGHRSVSWYQQTPGQGLQFLFEYFSETQRNKGNFPGRFSGRQFSNSRSEMNVSTLELGDSALYLCASSSTYTDTQYFGPGTRLTVL.

This clone appeared a single time. J is TRBJ1-3 and V is TRBV6-6; D unclear. Germline V gene data show CDR1 as MNHNY and CDR2 as SVGAGI (reference sequence). V dropped 2 bases and J dropped 4 bases, with 6 bases sitting between them. This CDR3 is 13 amino acids long. The CDR3 DNA follows: TGTGCCAGCAGTTACGAGAGGGGAAACACCATATATTTT. It codes for CASSYERGNTIYF.

This clone was counted once. CDR3 in amino acids: CASSLASSTQETQYF. The CDR3 bases are TGTGCCAGCAGCTTAGCATCTAGTACCCAAGAGACCCAGTACTTC. The rearrangement links TRBV11-2 to TRBJ2-5, with D uncertain. Per the germline V gene, CDR1 is SGHAT and CDR2 is FQNNGV. V was pared by 1 base and J by 1 base, with 10 bases between. The CDR3 runs 15 residues.

This chain connects TRBV7-2 to TRBJ2-1; tentative D call: TRBD1 (6 bases). Between the trimmed V and J ends, which lost 6 bases and 10 bases, there was a span of 16 bases. The CDR3 is made up of 13 amino acids. Germline V lookup: CDR1 SGHTA, CDR2 FQGNSA. CDR3 bases: TGTGCCAGCAGATTGAAGGGGGTAGACGAGCAGTTCTTC. As protein: CASRLKGVDEQFF.

V gene TRBV5-6 combines with J gene TRBJ2-5; 8 bases are a match to TRBD1. The V gene's germline CDR1 is SGHDT and CDR2 YYEEEE. V lost 0 bases to trimming and J lost 5 bases; unmatched junction nucleotides: 6. The CDR3 sequence is 15 residues long. The CDR3, as DNA: TGTGCCAGCAGCTTGGGTCAGGGGGCTTGGGAGACCCAGTACTTC. Translation: CASSLGQGAWETQYF.

The genes are TRBV2 and TRBJ1-5, with TRBD1 identical over 8 bases. CDR1 is SNHLY, CDR2 FYNNEI, per germline. V lost 7 bases and J lost 3; bases outside the gene matches: 8. The CDR3 contains 15 residues. CDR3 bases: TGTGCCAGCACGTCACAGGGGGGGGCCAATCAGCCCCAGCATTTT. Amino acids: CASTSQGGANQPQHF.

The chain couples TRBV11-2 to TRBJ2-1; the match to TRBD1 covers 9 bases. V lost 5 bases, J lost 1 base, and 3 bases stayed unmatched. CDR1 SGHAT and CDR2 FQNNGV come from the germline V gene. The CDR3 is 15 amino acids. The CDR3 loop is CASSVGTGSYNEQFF. The CDR3 nucleotides are TGTGCCAGCAGCGTAGGGACAGGGTCCTACAATGAGCAGTTCTTC. Supplemented by reference TRBV11-2 and TRBJ2-1, the full variable domain reads EAGVAQSPRYKIIEKRQSVAFWCNPISGHATLYWYQQILGQGPKLLIQFQNNGVVDDSQLPKDRFSAERLKGVDSTLKIQPAKLEDSAVYLCASSVGTGSYNEQFFGPGTRLTVL.

The DNA for the CDR3 is TGTGCCAGCAGACCGAACCATGGGGACACCGGGGAGCTGTTTTTT. Residues: CASRPNHGDTGELFF. This chain joins TRBV11-3 and TRBJ2-2, with D uncertain. Germline assignment: CDR1 SGHNT and CDR2 YENEEA. This CDR3 contains 15 residues. Deletions cut 6 bases from V and 3 bases from J, with 14 bases between.

The chain carries TRBV10-3 and TRBJ2-2; 8 nucleotides line up with TRBD1. The CDR3 has 15 amino acids. Unmatched junction bases numbered 4, after V lost 7 bases and J lost 0 bases. CDR1 ENHRY and CDR2 SYGVKD come from the germline V gene. The chain's CDR3 is CAITPDRANTGELFF. The CDR3 DNA sequence: TGTGCCATCACGCCGGACAGGGCGAACACCGGGGAGCTGTTTTTT.

This clone came up once. The rearrangement uses TRBV5-1 and TRBJ2-1; D perhaps matches TRBD2 (6 bases). The V end lost 4 bases, the J end lost 15 bases, and 29 bases lay between the germline ends. Per germline, CDR1 SGHRS and CDR2 YFSETQ. This CDR3 is 16 amino acids long. DNA of the CDR3: TGCGCCAGCAGCCTCGGACCCACGGGGGACCGCTTGCTTGCGTTCTTC. Amino acid sequence: CASSLGPTGDRLLAFF.

This clone has just one count. The V call is TRBV19, the J call TRBJ2-2; 10 bases agree with TRBD2. CDR1 is LNHDA, CDR2 SQIVND, per germline (reference sequence). The CDR3 loop spans 17 amino acids. With 6 bases clipped from V and 2 bases from J, the junction kept 9 bases outside the gene matches. The CDR3 sequence: CASRPPLAGGNTGELFF. For the CDR3, the DNA is TGTGCCAGTAGGCCTCCTTTAGCGGGGGGCAACACCGGGGAGCTGTTTTTT.

V gene TRBV4-2 combines with J gene TRBJ2-5; D could derive from TRBD1 or TRBD2 (6 bases each). CDR1 is LGHNA and CDR2 is YNFKEQ in the germline V gene. V dropped 1 base and J dropped 6 bases, with 12 bases sitting between them. This CDR3 has 14 amino acids. In DNA form, the CDR3 reads TGTGCCAGCAGCCAAGGGGGGGCAGCCAAGACCCAGTACTTC. Protein sequence: CASSQGGAAKTQYF.

This clone was observed a few times. The genes are TRBV9 and TRBJ2-3; 8 bases fit TRBD1. The germline V gene has CDR1 SGDLS and CDR2 YYNGEE. The CDR3 is made up of 15 amino acids. The trim removed 0 bases at V and 1 base at J, leaving 1 base unmatched. CDR3 region: CASSVGTGRTDTQYF. As DNA, the CDR3 is TGTGCCAGCAGCGTAGGGACAGGGCGCACAGATACGCAGTATTTT.

The chain links TRBV6-5 to TRBJ2-7; 8 bases are a match to TRBD2. In germline, CDR1 is MNHEY, CDR2 SVGAGI. CDR3 size: 14 residues. Trimming cost V 0 bases and J 5 bases; bases outside gene matches: 3. CDR3 protein: CASSYSGLANEQYF. In nucleotides, the CDR3 is TGTGCCAGCAGTTACTCCGGACTAGCCAACGAGCAGTACTTC.

The J gene is TRBJ2-5, the V gene TRBV6-1; 11 bases align to TRBD2. Per germline, CDR1 MNHNS and CDR2 SASEGT. CDR3 size: 15 residues. J was trimmed by 3 bases and V by 5 bases; bases with no gene match: 5. CDR3 bases: TGTGCCAGCAGTTTTAGCGGGGGGGCCGAAGAGACCCAGTACTTC. Translation: CASSFSGGAEETQYF.

J is TRBJ2-3 and V is TRBV29-1; TRBD1 or TRBD2 may be the D gene (5 bases each). Trimming took off 4 bases at V and 1 base at J, with 12 bases between the two ends. The CDR3 consists of 14 residues. Germline CDR1 is SQVTM and CDR2 is ANQGSEA. CDR3 DNA: TGCAGCGTTGGAGGGGATGGAGGCACAGATACGCAGTATTTT. As protein: CSVGGDGGTDTQYF.

There are a few counts of this clone. The chain links TRBV25-1 to TRBJ1-2; no definite D call. The CDR3 runs to 12 residues. Germline V gene lookup returns CDR1 MGHDK and CDR2 SYGVNS. Trimming took off 3 bases at V and 8 bases at J, with 10 bases between the two ends. The CDR3 DNA reads as TGTGCCAGCAGTGATAGGACGGGAGGCTACACCTTC. It encodes CASSDRTGGYTF.

This rearrangement joins TRBV10-3 to TRBJ2-3; D gene ambiguous. Germline loops: CDR1 ENHRY, CDR2 SYGVKD. CDR3 length: 13 amino acids. With 10 bases removed from V and 4 bases from J, the gap between germline ends came to 15 bases. CDR3 nucleotides: TGTGCCACACGCCTGGATCGGCCAGATACGCAGTATTTT. Protein sequence: CATRLDRPDTQYF.

J is TRBJ1-1 and V is TRBV6-5; no definite D call. Trimming took off 2 bases at V and 4 bases at J, with 11 bases between the two ends. The CDR3 is 14 residues long. From germline, CDR1 is MNHEY and CDR2 SVGAGI. Here the CDR3 reads CASSYGPGSTEAFF. CDR3 sequence (DNA): TGTGCCAGCAGTTACGGTCCTGGGAGCACTGAAGCTTTCTTT.

The chain carries TRBV27 and TRBJ2-1; either TRBD1 or TRBD2 may fit D (5 bases each). The CDR3 runs 15 residues. Germline lookup yields CDR1 MNHEY and CDR2 SMNVEV (reference sequence). The V gene lost 7 bases and the J gene lost 4 bases, with 17 bases spanning the gap. The CDR3 sequence: CASTPMGELYNEQFF. In DNA form, the CDR3 reads TGTGCCAGCACCCCAATGGGGGAGTTGTACAATGAGCAGTTCTTC.

The genes are TRBV7-6 and TRBJ2-3; the match to TRBD1 covers 9 bases. CDR3 size: 16 residues. After removal of 4 bases from V and 5 bases from J, the junction contained 10 bases not matched to a gene. Germline V CDR1 and CDR2: SGHVS, FNYEAQ. The CDR3 nucleotides read TGTGCCAGCAGCTATGAAGGGACAGGGAATGTAGATACGCAGTATTTT. It encodes CASSYEGTGNVDTQYF.

The chain employs TRBV27 and TRBJ2-7; either TRBD1 or TRBD2 may supply D (5 bases each). This CDR3 is 15 amino acids long. CDR1 is MNHEY and CDR2 is SMNVEV in the germline V gene (reference sequence). The germline V and J ends were trimmed by 3 bases and 1 base, with 13 bases remaining between them. This chain's CDR3 is CASSFRGRWSYEQYF. CDR3 DNA: TGTGCCAGCAGTTTTCGGGGCAGGTGGTCCTACGAGCAGTACTTC.

This sequence joins TRBV11-2 and TRBJ1-4; D might be TRBD1 (5 bases). V was trimmed by 8 bases and J by 2 bases, leaving 12 bases between them. CDR1 and CDR2 (germline): SGHAT, FQNNGV. The CDR3 has 14 amino acids. This chain's CDR3 is CASRPTATNEKLFF. The CDR3 DNA reads TGTGCCAGCCGCCCGACAGCGACTAATGAAAAACTGTTTTTT.

This chain uses TRBV2 with TRBJ2-2; D possibly corresponds to TRBD1 (5 bases). Germline-derived CDR1 and CDR2 are SNHLY and FYNNEI. Trimming took 5 bases from V and 7 from J, leaving 11 bases between them. The CDR3 runs 13 residues. The CDR3 sequence: CASSPGPYGELFF. CDR3 nucleotide sequence: TGTGCCAGCAGTCCAGGGCCCTACGGGGAGCTGTTTTTT. Together with reference TRBV2 and TRBJ2-2, the CDR3 gives the full variable domain: EPEVTQTPSHQVTQMGQEVILRCVPISNHLYFYWYRQILGQKVEFLVSFYNNEISEKSEIFDDQFSVERPDGSNFTLKIRSTKLEDSAMYFCASSPGPYGELFFGEGSRLTVL.

The rearrangement links TRBV6-5 to TRBJ2-1; the D gene is possibly TRBD2 (6 bases). The germline V gene encodes CDR1 MNHEY and CDR2 SVGAGI. The CDR3 is 15 residues long. V shed 4 bases and J shed 7 bases, with 17 bases lying between them. Written as DNA, the CDR3 is TGTGCCAGCAGTTTCCGGGGGTCACTTAGGAATGAGCAGTTCTTC. Amino acid sequence: CASSFRGSLRNEQFF.

V is TRBV19 and J is TRBJ2-3; maybe TRBD2 (5 bases). The CDR3 is made up of 13 amino acids. Germline V gene sequence: CDR1 LNHDA, CDR2 SQIVND (reference sequence). Trimming cost V 5 bases and J 5 bases, with 11 bases left between them. The CDR3 protein is CASSLRREDTQYF. The CDR3 DNA reads as TGTGCCAGTAGTCTCCGCCGGGAAGATACGCAGTATTTT.

The chain links TRBV9 to TRBJ1-3; D gene uncertain. The CDR3 covers 16 residues. Germline lookup yields CDR1 SGDLS and CDR2 YYNGEE. The V end lost 0 bases, the J end lost 0 bases, and 10 bases lay between the germline ends. The CDR3 bases are TGTGCCAGCAGCGTAGAAGAGCGTTTCTCTGGAAACACCATATATTTT. Encoded protein: CASSVEERFSGNTIYF.

This clone has a handful of counts. The chain is built from TRBV7-2 and TRBJ2-1; D is possibly TRBD2 (7 bases). CDR1 is SGHTA and CDR2 is FQGNSA in the germline V gene. V shed 1 base and J shed 5 bases, with 12 bases lying between them. The CDR3 consists of 15 residues. CDR3 residues: CASSLVGGADNEQFF. CDR3 sequence (DNA): TGTGCCAGCAGCTTAGTGGGGGGGGCCGACAATGAGCAGTTCTTC.

Here the CDR3 DNA reads TGTGCCATCATGGGCTCTGGGGCCAACGTCCTGACTTTC. This gives the protein CAIMGSGANVLTF. The V and J genes are TRBV10-3 and TRBJ2-6; D call uncertain. The CDR3 runs 13 residues. The germline CDR1 and CDR2 sequences are ENHRY and SYGVKD. The germline V and J ends were trimmed by 7 bases and 0 bases, with 4 bases remaining between them.